These 19 T cell receptor beta chains were all obtained from the same sample, sequenced in a study of T cells in localized non-small cell lung cancer. Repertoires were generated with immunoSEQ multiplex PCR, while TCRdb's copy carries only in-frame clones and drops some. The repertoire holds about 70,000 clones, with about 90% as singletons. Sequencing used peripheral blood, obtained before any cancer treatment. All receptors derive from a male donor older than 55 with stage III squamous cell lung carcinoma.

The chain uses TRBV19 and TRBJ1-4; D remains unclear. The CDR3 is 12 amino acids. Trimming shortened V by 5 bases and J by 7 bases, and 8 bases separated the two germline ends. Germline V lookup: CDR1 LNHDA, CDR2 SQIVND (reference sequence). The CDR3: CASSGNFEKLFF. CDR3 bases: TGTGCCAGTAGTGGGAACTTTGAAAAACTGTTTTTT.

The gene calls are TRBV2 and TRBJ1-1; D call uncertain. Trimming took off 3 bases at V and 0 bases at J, with 8 bases between the two ends. Germline V CDR1 and CDR2: SNHLY, FYNNEI. The CDR3 covers 14 residues. The CDR3, as DNA: TGTGCCAGCAGTGATCGGGAGTTGAACACTGAAGCTTTCTTT. Residues: CASSDRELNTEAFF.

This clone was seen more than once but under ten times. V and J are TRBV4-1 and TRBJ1-6; unclear D gene. Trimming removed 0 bases at V and 9 bases at J, with 12 bases between. Per the germline V gene, CDR1 is MGHRA and CDR2 is YSYEKL. The CDR3 covers 15 residues. The CDR3 region is CASSQDPGIVSPLHF. The CDR3 bases are TGCGCCAGCAGCCAAGATCCCGGAATCGTTTCACCCCTCCACTTT.

This clone is a singleton in its sample. The chain employs TRBV4-1 and TRBJ2-7, with D unresolved. CDR3 length: 13 residues. CDR1 and CDR2 from the germline V gene are MGHRA and YSYEKL. Trimming stripped 10 bases from V and 0 bases from J, with 13 bases between. The DNA for the CDR3 is TGCGCCATCCCCCTTCCATACTCCTACGAGCAGTACGTC. Encoded protein: CAIPLPYSYEQYV.

The rearrangement links TRBV6-1 to TRBJ2-5; 7 nucleotides match TRBD2. Germline V CDR1 and CDR2: MNHNS, SASEGT. V trimming: 0 bases; J trimming: 2 bases; junction bases outside the gene matches: 0. This CDR3 is built from 14 residues. This chain's CDR3 is CASSEAGGQETQYF. DNA of the CDR3: TGTGCCAGCAGTGAAGCGGGGGGGCAAGAGACCCAGTACTTC.

The V and J genes are TRBV27 and TRBJ1-2; unclear D gene. This CDR3 has 13 residues. The V end lost 2 bases, the J end lost 2 bases, and 6 bases lay between the germline ends. In germline, CDR1 is MNHEY, CDR2 SMNVEV (reference sequence). The CDR3 region is CASSLEGNYGYTF. CDR3 in DNA: TGTGCCAGCAGTTTAGAAGGGAACTATGGCTACACCTTC.

This chain joins TRBV25-1 and TRBJ2-3; 8 bases map to TRBD1. The CDR3 contains 16 residues. The germline V gene has CDR1 MGHDK and CDR2 SYGVNS. The V and J ends lost 0 bases and 3 bases, in that order; junction bases with no gene match: 5. Here the CDR3 DNA reads TGTGCCAGCAGTGAATACAGGGGGCTTGTGACAGATACGCAGTATTTT. The encoded protein is CASSEYRGLVTDTQYF.

The J gene is TRBJ1-3, the V gene TRBV7-2; 7 bases map to TRBD1. The CDR3 spans 15 residues. J gave up 3 bases and V 5 bases, and 7 bases lay outside the gene matches. The germline V gene has CDR1 SGHTA and CDR2 FQGNSA. This chain's CDR3 is CASSPQGDRGNTIYF. As DNA, the CDR3 is TGTGCCAGCAGCCCCCAGGGGGATCGTGGAAACACCATATATTTT.

The genes are TRBV6-1 and TRBJ1-1; tentatively, D is TRBD1 (5 bases). V lost 7 bases and J 1 base, leaving 13 bases between the germline ends. The CDR3 spans 14 residues. The germline gives CDR1 MNHNS, CDR2 SASEGT. Here the CDR3 reads CASTWDGRNTEAFF. The CDR3 nucleotides read TGTGCCAGCACTTGGGACGGTCGGAACACTGAAGCTTTCTTT.

The rearrangement joins TRBV5-8 to TRBJ2-5, with a tentative D call TRBD1 (5 bases). V lost 4 bases to trimming and J lost 2 bases, with 9 bases between them. Germline CDR1 is SGHTS and CDR2 is YDEGEE. CDR3 length equals 13 residues. CDR3 sequence: CASSESGQETQYF. The DNA for the CDR3 is TGTGCCAGCAGCGAATCAGGGCAAGAGACCCAGTACTTC.

V and J are TRBV7-8 and TRBJ1-2; 10 bases are shared with TRBD1. Looked up from germline, CDR1 is SGHVS and CDR2 is FQNEAQ. V shed 5 bases, J shed 4 bases, and the junction held 7 bases outside the gene matches. This CDR3 region has 15 residues. CDR3 protein: CASSGGQGEGYGYTF. The CDR3 DNA reads as TGTGCCAGCAGCGGAGGACAGGGGGAGGGCTATGGCTACACCTTC.

The rearrangement uses TRBV7-2 and TRBJ2-7, with a possible D match to TRBD1 (5 bases). The germline V gene has CDR1 SGHTA and CDR2 FQGNSA. V lost 8 bases to trimming and J lost 0 bases, with 11 bases between them. The CDR3 loop spans 13 amino acids. The CDR3 nucleotides read TGTGCCAGCGGTCGGACATTCTCCTACGAGCAGTACTTC. It translates to CASGRTFSYEQYF.

The chain carries TRBV11-1 and TRBJ2-3; D is undetermined. Germline V gene sequence: CDR1 SGHAT, CDR2 FQDESV (reference sequence). Trimming left V 6 bases short and J 2 bases short, with 21 bases between. The CDR3 has 17 residues. CDR3 protein: CASSFPRSLTSTDTQYF. The CDR3 nucleotides are TGTGCCAGCAGTTTCCCTAGGAGCCTTACTTCCACAGATACGCAGTATTTT. Drawing the rest from reference TRBV11-1 and TRBJ2-3, the complete variable domain is EAEVAQSPRYKITEKSQAVAFWCDPISGHATLYWYRQILGQGPELLVQFQDESVVDDSQLPKDRFSAERLKGVDSTLKIQPAELGDSAMYLCASSFPRSLTSTDTQYFGPGTRLTVL.

This sequence joins TRBV6-6 and TRBJ2-7; either TRBD1 or TRBD2 may fit D (7 bases each). Germline V gene lookup returns CDR1 MNHNY and CDR2 SVGAGI (reference sequence). V gave up 7 bases and J gave up 2 bases, with 21 bases separating them. This CDR3 is built from 16 residues. CDR3 nucleotides: TGTGCCAGCACCCTCCAGGGGGGGGCCCTTACCTACGAGCAGTACTTC. This sequence encodes CASTLQGGALTYEQYF.

V usage is TRBV30 and J usage is TRBJ2-7; D gene ambiguous. Deletions cut 0 bases from V and 2 bases from J, with 5 bases between. The CDR3 contains 12 residues. In germline, CDR1 is GTSNPN, CDR2 SVGIG (reference sequence). Here the CDR3 DNA reads TGTGCCTGGAGTGTAACCCCCTACGAGCAGTACTTC. This translates into CAWSVTPYEQYF.

This clone has a handful of counts. The rearrangement links TRBV4-2 to TRBJ2-5, with TRBD2 matching over 14 bases. Per the germline V gene, CDR1 is LGHNA and CDR2 is YNFKEQ. V gave up 1 base and J gave up 2 bases; unmatched junction bases: 3. The CDR3 is made up of 17 amino acids. The CDR3 DNA reads as TGTGCCAGCAGCCAAGTGGGGACTAGCGGGGGACAAGAGACCCAGTACTTC. This gives the protein CASSQVGTSGGQETQYF.

This clone turned up a few times. V and J are TRBV6-1 and TRBJ2-7; 7 bases fit TRBD1. The CDR3 sequence is 13 residues long. Germline-derived CDR1 and CDR2 are MNHNS and SASEGT. V was clipped by 8 bases and J by 6 bases; unmatched bases: 10. This chain's CDR3 is CASQKGGWGEQYV. DNA of the CDR3: TGTGCCAGCCAAAAAGGGGGCTGGGGCGAGCAGTACGTC.

Of note for this clone: The sample holds other DNA sequences that translate to the same CDR3. The chain links TRBV6-5 to TRBJ2-3; D unresolved. Germline V CDR1 and CDR2: MNHEY, SVGAGI. Trimming stripped 9 bases from V and 5 bases from J, with 9 bases between. CDR3 length: 11 amino acids. The CDR3 reads CASSREDTQYF. In nucleotides, the CDR3 is TGTGCCAGTTCGAGAGAAGATACGCAGTATTTT.

J is TRBJ2-7 and V is TRBV5-1, with 7 bases fitting TRBD1. Per the germline V gene, CDR1 is SGHRS and CDR2 is YFSETQ. Germline trimming cut 4 bases from V and 6 bases from J; bases unmatched to any gene: 13. CDR3 length: 15 residues. CDR3 bases: TGCGCCAGCAGCAGAGATATGAGGGGGCCCCGCGAGCAGTACTTC. This encodes CASSRDMRGPREQYF.